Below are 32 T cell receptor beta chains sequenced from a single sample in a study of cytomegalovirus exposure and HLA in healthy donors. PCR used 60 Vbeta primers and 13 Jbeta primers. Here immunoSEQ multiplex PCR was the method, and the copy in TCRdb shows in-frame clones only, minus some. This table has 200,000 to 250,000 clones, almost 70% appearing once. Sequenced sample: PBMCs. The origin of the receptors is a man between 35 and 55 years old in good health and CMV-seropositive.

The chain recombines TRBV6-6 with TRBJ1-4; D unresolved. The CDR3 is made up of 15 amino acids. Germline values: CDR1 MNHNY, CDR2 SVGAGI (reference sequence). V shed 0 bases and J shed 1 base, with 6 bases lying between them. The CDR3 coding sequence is TGTGCCAGCAGTTACTCGATACAAACTAATGAAAAACTGTTTTTT. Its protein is CASSYSIQTNEKLFF.

The CDR3 coding sequence is TGTGCCAGCAGTTTAGCGAGGGCCGGCACTGAAGCTTTCTTT. The encoded protein is CASSLARAGTEAFF. V usage is TRBV27 and J usage is TRBJ1-1; D not resolved. Germline V lookup: CDR1 MNHEY, CDR2 SMNVEV (reference sequence). The CDR3 is 14 residues long. V was clipped by 2 bases and J by 4 bases, with 11 bases between them.

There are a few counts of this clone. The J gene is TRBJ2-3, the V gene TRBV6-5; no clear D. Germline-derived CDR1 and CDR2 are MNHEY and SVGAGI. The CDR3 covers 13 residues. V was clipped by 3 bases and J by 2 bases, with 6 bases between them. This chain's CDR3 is CASSYSHTDTQYF. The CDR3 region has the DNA TGTGCCAGCAGTTATTCCCACACAGATACGCAGTATTTT.

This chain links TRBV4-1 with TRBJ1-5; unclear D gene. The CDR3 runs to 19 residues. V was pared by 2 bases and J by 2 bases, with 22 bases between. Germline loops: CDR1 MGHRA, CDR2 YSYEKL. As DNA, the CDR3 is TGCGCCAGCAGCCAATTCCCCCGAACGGGAGGATCGGGCAATCAGCCCCAGCATTTT. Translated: CASSQFPRTGGSGNQPQHF.

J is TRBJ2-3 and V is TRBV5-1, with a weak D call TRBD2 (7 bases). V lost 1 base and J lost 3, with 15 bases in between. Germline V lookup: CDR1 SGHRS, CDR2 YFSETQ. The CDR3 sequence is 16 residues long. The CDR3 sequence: CASSLLPRGGTDTQYF. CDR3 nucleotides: TGCGCCAGCAGCTTGTTGCCTAGGGGGGGGACAGATACGCAGTATTTT.

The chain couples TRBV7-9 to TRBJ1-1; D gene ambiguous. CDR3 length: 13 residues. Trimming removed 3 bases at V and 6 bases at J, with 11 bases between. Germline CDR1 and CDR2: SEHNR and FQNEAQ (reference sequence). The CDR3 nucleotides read TGTGCCAGCAGCTTTAATCCTCTAGCTGAAGCTTTCTTT. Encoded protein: CASSFNPLAEAFF.

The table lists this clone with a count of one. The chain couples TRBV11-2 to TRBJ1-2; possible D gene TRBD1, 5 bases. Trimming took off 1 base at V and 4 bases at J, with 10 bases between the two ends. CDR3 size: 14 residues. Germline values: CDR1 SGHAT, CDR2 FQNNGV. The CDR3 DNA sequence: TGTGCCAGCAGCTTAGCAGGGCAGGGCTATGGCTACACCTTC. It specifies CASSLAGQGYGYTF. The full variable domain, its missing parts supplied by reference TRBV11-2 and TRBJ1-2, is EAGVAQSPRYKIIEKRQSVAFWCNPISGHATLYWYQQILGQGPKLLIQFQNNGVVDDSQLPKDRFSAERLKGVDSTLKIQPAKLEDSAVYLCASSLAGQGYGYTFGSGTRLTVV.

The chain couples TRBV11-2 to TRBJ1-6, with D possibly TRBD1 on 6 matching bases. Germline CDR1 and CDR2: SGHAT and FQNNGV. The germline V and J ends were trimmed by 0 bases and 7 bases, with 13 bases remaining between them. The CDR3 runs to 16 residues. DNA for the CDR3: TGTGCCAGCAGCTTAGATGGGGGGGCGGGGAATTCACCCCTCCACTTT. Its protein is CASSLDGGAGNSPLHF.

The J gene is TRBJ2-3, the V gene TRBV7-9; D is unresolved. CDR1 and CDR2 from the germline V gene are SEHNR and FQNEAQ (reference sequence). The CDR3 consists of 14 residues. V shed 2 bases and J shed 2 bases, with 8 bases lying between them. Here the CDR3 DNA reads TGTGCCAGCAGCTTATCCGCTAACACAGATACGCAGTATTTT. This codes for CASSLSANTDTQYF.

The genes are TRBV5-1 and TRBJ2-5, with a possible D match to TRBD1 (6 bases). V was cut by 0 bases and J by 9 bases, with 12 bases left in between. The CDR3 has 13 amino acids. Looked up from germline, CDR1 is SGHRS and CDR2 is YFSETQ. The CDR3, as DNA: TGCGCCAGCAGCTTGGGCAGGGGAGTGGCCCAGTACTTC. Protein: CASSLGRGVAQYF.

The CDR3 loop reads CASSISEGAEAFF. The CDR3 coding sequence is TGTGCCAGTAGTATTTCAGAGGGGGCTGAAGCTTTCTTT. The chain carries TRBV19 and TRBJ1-1; maybe TRBD1 (6 bases). Germline CDR1 is LNHDA and CDR2 is SQIVND (reference sequence). Trimming stripped 3 bases from V and 6 bases from J, with 11 bases between. The CDR3 consists of 13 residues.

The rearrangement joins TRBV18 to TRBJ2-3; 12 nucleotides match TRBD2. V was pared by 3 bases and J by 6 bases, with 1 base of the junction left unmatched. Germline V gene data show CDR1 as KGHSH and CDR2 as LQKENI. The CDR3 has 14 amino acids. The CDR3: CASSPGTSGDTQYF. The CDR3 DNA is TGTGCCAGCTCACCGGGGACTAGCGGGGATACGCAGTATTTT.

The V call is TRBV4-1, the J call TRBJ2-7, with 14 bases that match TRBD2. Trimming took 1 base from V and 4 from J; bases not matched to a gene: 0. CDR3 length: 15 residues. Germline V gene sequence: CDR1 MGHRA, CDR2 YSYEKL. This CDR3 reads CASSQGTSGRYEQYF. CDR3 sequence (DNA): TGCGCCAGCAGCCAAGGGACTAGCGGGAGGTACGAGCAGTACTTC.

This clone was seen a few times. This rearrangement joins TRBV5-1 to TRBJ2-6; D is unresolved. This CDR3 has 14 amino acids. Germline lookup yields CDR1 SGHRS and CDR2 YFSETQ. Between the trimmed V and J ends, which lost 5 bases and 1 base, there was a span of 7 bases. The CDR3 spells CASSVQSGANVLTF. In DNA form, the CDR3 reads TGCGCCAGCAGTGTACAGTCTGGGGCCAACGTCCTGACTTTC.

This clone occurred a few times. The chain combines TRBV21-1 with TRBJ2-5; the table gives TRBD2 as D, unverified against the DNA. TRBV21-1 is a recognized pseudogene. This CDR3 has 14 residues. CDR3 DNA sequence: TGTGCCAGCAGCAAAGTGAACTTCCAAGAGACCCAGTACTTC. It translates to CASSKVNFQETQYF.

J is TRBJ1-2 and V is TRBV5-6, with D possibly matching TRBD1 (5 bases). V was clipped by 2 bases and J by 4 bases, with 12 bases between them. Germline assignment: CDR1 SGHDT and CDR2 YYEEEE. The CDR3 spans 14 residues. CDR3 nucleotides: TGTGCCAGCAGCTTCGGGGGTTTAGGCTATGGCTACACCTTC. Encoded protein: CASSFGGLGYGYTF.

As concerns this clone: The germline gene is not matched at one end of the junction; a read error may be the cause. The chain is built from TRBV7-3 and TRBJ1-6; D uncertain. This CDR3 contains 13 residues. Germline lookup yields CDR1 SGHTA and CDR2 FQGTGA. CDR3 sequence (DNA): TGTTCCAGCAGCTTAACCGAGGGATCACCCCTCCACTTT. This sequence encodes CSSSLTEGSPLHF. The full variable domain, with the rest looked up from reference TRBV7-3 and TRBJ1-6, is GAGVSQTPSNKVTEKGKYVELRCDPISGHTALYWYRQSLGQGPEFLIYFQGTGAADDSGLPNDRFFAVRPEGSVSTLKIQRTERGDSAVYLCSSSLTEGSPLHFGNGTRLTVT.

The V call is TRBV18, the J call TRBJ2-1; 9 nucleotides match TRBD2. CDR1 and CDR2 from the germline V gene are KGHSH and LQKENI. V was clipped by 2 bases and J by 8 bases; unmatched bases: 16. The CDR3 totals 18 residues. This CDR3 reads CASSPSGGSGGAFYEQFF. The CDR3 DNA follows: TGTGCCAGCTCACCATCCGGGGGTAGCGGGGGCGCCTTCTATGAGCAGTTCTTC.

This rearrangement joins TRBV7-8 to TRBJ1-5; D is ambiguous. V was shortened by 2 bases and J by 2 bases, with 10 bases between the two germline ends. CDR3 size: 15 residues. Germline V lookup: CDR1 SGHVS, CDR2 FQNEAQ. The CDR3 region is CASSLWAGRNQPQHF. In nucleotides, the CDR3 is TGTGCCAGCAGCTTATGGGCAGGCCGCAATCAGCCCCAGCATTTT.

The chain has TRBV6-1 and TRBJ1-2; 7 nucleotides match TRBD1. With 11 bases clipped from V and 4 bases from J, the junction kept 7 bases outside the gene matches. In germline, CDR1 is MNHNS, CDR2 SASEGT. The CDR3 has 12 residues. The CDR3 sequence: CAGQQGTYGYTF. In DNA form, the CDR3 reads TGTGCCGGACAACAGGGGACCTATGGCTACACCTTC.

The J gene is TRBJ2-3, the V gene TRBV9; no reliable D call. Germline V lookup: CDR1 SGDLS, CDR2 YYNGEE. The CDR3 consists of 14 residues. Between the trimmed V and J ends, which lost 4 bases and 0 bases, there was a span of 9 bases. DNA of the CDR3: TGTGCCAGCAGCCCCCAGGTGAGCACAGATACGCAGTATTTT. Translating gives CASSPQVSTDTQYF.

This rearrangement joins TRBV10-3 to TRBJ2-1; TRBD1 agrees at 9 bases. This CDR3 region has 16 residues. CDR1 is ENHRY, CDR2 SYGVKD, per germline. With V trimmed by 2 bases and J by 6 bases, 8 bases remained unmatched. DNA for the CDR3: TGTGCCATCAGTGAGACGGGACAGGGTGTACCCAATGAGCAGTTCTTC. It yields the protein CAISETGQGVPNEQFF.

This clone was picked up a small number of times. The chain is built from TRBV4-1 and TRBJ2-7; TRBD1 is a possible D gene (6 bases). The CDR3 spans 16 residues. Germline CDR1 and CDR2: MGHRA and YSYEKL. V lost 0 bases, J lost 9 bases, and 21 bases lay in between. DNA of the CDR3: TGCGCCAGCAGCCAAGATTCGGGTACAGGGTGGGATGTGCAGTACTTC. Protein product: CASSQDSGTGWDVQYF.

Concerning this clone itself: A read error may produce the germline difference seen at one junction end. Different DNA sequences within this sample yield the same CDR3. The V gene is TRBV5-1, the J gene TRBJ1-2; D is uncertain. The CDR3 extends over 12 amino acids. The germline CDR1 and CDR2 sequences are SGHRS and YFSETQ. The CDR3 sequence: CASSLGGYGYTF. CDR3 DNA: TGCGCCAGCAGTTTGGGAGGCTATGGCTACACCTTC.

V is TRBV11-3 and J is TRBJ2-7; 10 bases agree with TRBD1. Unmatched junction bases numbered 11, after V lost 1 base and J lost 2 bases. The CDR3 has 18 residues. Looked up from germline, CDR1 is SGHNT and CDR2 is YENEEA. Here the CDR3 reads CASSLGFGQGGMTYEQYF. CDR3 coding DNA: TGTGCCAGCAGCTTAGGATTTGGACAGGGGGGCATGACCTACGAGCAGTACTTC.

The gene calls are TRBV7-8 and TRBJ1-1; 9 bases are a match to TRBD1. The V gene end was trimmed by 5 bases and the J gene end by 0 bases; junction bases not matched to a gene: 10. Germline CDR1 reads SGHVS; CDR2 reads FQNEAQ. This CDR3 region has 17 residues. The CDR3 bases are TGTGCCAGCAGCCTTGGGACAGGGCCTAAAATGAACACTGAAGCTTTCTTT. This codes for CASSLGTGPKMNTEAFF.

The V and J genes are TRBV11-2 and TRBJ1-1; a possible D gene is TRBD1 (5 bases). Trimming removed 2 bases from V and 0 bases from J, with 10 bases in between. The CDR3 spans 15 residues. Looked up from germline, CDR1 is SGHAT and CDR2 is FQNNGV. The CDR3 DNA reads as TGTGCCAGCAGCTTAAGGGGCAGATTGAACACTGAAGCTTTCTTT. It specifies CASSLRGRLNTEAFF.

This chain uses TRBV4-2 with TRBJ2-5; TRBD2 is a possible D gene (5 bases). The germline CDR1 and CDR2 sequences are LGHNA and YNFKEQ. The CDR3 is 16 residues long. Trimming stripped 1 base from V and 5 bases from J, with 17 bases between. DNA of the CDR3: TGTGCCAGCAGCCAAGGAACCAAAAACTCGGGGGAGACCCAGTACTTC. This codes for CASSQGTKNSGETQYF.

The CDR3 bases are TGCGCCAGCAGCCAATCAGCGGGGGGGCTTCACACCGGGGAGCTGTTTTTT. Protein sequence: CASSQSAGGLHTGELFF. The chain joins TRBV4-3 to TRBJ2-2; 10 bases map to TRBD2. V dropped 2 bases and J dropped 3; count of bases not matched to a gene: 6. The germline CDR1 and CDR2 sequences are LGHNA and YSLEER. The CDR3 length is 17 residues.

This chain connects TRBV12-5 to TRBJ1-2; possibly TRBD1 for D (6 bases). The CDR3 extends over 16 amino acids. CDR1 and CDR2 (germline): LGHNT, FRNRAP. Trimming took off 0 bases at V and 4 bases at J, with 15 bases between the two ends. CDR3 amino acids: CASGLVPGQLLYGYTF. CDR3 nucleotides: TGTGCTAGTGGTTTGGTTCCGGGACAACTCCTCTATGGCTACACCTTC.

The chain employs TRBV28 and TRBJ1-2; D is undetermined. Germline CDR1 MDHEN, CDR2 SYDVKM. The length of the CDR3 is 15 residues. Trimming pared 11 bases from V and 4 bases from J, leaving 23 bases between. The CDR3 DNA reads TGTGCCGGCCGACCCGGGAATACGCCGACCTATGGCTACACCTTC. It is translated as CAGRPGNTPTYGYTF.

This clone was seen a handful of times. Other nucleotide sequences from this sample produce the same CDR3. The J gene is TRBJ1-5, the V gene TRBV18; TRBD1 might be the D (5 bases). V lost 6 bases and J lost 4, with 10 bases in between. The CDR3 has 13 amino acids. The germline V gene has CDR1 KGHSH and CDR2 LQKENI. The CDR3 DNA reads TGTGCCAGCTCGCCGGGGGAAAATCAGCCCCAGCATTTT. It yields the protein CASSPGENQPQHF.